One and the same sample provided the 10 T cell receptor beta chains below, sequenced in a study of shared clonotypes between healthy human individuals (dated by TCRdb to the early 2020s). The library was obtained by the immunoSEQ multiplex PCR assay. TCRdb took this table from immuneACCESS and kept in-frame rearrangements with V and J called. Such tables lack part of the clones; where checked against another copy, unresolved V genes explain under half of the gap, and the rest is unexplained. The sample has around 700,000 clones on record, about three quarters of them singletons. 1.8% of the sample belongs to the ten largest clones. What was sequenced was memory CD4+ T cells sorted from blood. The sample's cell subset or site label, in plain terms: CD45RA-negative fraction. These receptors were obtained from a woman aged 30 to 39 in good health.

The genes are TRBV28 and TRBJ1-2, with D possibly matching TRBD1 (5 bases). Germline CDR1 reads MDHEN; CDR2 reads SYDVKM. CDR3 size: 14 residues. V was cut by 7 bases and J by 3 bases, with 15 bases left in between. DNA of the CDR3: TGTGCCAGCACCCGGGGGGGGGACGACTATGGCTACACCTTC. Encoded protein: CASTRGGDDYGYTF.

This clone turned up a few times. The CDR3 nucleotides are TGTGCCAGCAGCCGATTAGCGGGAGGAACCGGGGAGCTGTTTTTT. It specifies CASSRLAGGTGELFF. This chain links TRBV27 with TRBJ2-2, with TRBD2 identical over 10 bases. This CDR3 is 15 amino acids long. V shed 6 bases and J 5 bases; nucleotides not matched to a gene: 6. The germline V gene encodes CDR1 MNHEY and CDR2 SMNVEV (reference sequence).

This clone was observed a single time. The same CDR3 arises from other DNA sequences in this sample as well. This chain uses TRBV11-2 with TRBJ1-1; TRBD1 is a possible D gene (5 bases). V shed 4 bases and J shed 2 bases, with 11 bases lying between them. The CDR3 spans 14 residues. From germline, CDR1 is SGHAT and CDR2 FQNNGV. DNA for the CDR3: TGTGCCAGCAGCTCCCTAGACAGAAACACTGAAGCTTTCTTT. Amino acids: CASSSLDRNTEAFF.

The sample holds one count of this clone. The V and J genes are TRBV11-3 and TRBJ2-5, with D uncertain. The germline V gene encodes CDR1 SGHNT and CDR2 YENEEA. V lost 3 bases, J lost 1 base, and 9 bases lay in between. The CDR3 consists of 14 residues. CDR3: CASSFSFVQETQYF. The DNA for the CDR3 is TGTGCCAGCAGCTTTAGTTTCGTCCAAGAGACCCAGTACTTC.

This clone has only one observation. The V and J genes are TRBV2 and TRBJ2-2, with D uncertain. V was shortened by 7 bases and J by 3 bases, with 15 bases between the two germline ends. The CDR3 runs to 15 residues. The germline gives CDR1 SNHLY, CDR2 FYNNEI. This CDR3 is CASMVDQSHTGELFF. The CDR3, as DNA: TGTGCCAGCATGGTCGACCAGTCCCACACCGGGGAGCTGTTTTTT.

CDR3: CASSLEVLAGYNEQFF. CDR3 DNA sequence: TGTGCCAGCAGCTTAGAGGTGCTAGCGGGTTACAATGAGCAGTTCTTC. The chain uses TRBV7-2 and TRBJ2-1; 8 nucleotides line up with TRBD2. This CDR3 is 16 amino acids long. From germline, CDR1 is SGHTA and CDR2 FQGNSA. V shed 1 base and J 4 bases; nucleotides not matched to a gene: 6.

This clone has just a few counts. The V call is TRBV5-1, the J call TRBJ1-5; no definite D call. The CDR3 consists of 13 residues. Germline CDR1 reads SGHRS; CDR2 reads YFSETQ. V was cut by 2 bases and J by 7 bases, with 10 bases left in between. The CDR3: CASSLGIQQPQHF. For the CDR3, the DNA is TGCGCCAGCAGCTTAGGGATCCAGCAGCCCCAGCATTTT.

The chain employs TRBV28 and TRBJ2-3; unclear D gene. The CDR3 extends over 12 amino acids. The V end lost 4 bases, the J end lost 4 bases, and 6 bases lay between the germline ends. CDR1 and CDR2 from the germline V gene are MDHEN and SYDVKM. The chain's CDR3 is CASSYGADTQYF. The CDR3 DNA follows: TGTGCCAGCAGTTATGGGGCAGATACGCAGTATTTT.

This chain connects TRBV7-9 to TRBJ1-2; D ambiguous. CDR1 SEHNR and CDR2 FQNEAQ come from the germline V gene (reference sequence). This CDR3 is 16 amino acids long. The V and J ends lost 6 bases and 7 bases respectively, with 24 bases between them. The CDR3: CASSSTEGHNSFGYTF. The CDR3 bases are TGTGCCAGCAGTTCCACAGAGGGTCATAATAGTTTTGGCTACACCTTC.

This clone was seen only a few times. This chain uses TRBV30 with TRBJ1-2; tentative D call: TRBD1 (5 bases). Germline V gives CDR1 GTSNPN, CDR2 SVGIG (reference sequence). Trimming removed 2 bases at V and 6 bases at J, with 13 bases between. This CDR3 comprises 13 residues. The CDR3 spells CAWSSGQGDGYTF. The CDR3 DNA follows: TGTGCCTGGAGTTCAGGGCAGGGCGATGGCTACACCTTC.